These T cell receptor beta chains were read from a single sample in a study of monozygotic twins with inflammatory bowel disease. TCRdb re-called the 5' RACE reads; every CDR3 protein appears as one record, without DNA. This sample carries about 450,000 distinct CDR3 sequences, with 2% to 3% going to the ten biggest clones. The specimen sequenced was blood. The receptors here all came from a human donor with ulcerative colitis or Crohn's disease, or a healthy co-twin of an affected twin (not recorded which). Both conserved end residues are part of each CDR3. The order of the fields is V gene, J gene, CDR3 protein.

v_gene: TRBV7-9; j_gene: TRBJ2-1; CDR3aa: CASSLHRQSSSYNEQFF
v_gene: TRBV20-1; j_gene: TRBJ1-1; CDR3aa: CSSPGGPNTEAFF
v_gene: TRBV7-2; j_gene: TRBJ1-6; CDR3aa: CASSFRDVDNSPLHF
v_gene: TRBV10-2; j_gene: TRBJ2-7; CDR3aa: CASIPDLGSYEQYF
v_gene: TRBV28; j_gene: TRBJ2-1; CDR3aa: CASSLTAGGPYNEQFF
v_gene: TRBV10-3; j_gene: TRBJ2-3; CDR3aa: CAISESTEGTQYF
v_gene: TRBV7-2; j_gene: TRBJ2-7; CDR3aa: CASSPGRSRASDEQYF
v_gene: TRBV5-1; j_gene: TRBJ2-5; CDR3aa: CASSSASGTYQETQYF
v_gene: TRBV3-1; j_gene: TRBJ2-3; CDR3aa: CASSPRQAVTDTQYF
v_gene: TRBV5-1; j_gene: TRBJ1-1; CDR3aa: CASSLEGTKNTEAFF
v_gene: TRBV12-3/TRBV12-4; j_gene: TRBJ2-3; CDR3aa: CASSLSRASGNTDTQYF
v_gene: TRBV2; j_gene: TRBJ2-2; CDR3aa: CASIGRTGATGELFF
v_gene: TRBV2; j_gene: TRBJ2-1; CDR3aa: CASSLRGTISYNEQFF
v_gene: TRBV7-6; j_gene: TRBJ2-3; CDR3aa: CASSLGGSRTDTQYF
v_gene: TRBV4-2; j_gene: TRBJ2-7; CDR3aa: CASRDGTGSSYEQYF
v_gene: TRBV5-1; j_gene: TRBJ2-7; CDR3aa: CASSLVSAAEQYF
v_gene: TRBV7-6; j_gene: TRBJ2-1; CDR3aa: CASSSGRGASAYNEQFF
v_gene: TRBV7-9; j_gene: TRBJ1-2; CDR3aa: CASSLTSGYGYTF
v_gene: TRBV6-1; j_gene: TRBJ2-6; CDR3aa: CASSVQGASTGANVLTF
v_gene: TRBV18; j_gene: TRBJ2-3; CDR3aa: CASSPGLMFTDTQYF
v_gene: TRBV7-6; j_gene: TRBJ1-5; CDR3aa: CASSPYLQGASAQLQHF
v_gene: TRBV24-1; j_gene: TRBJ2-7; CDR3aa: CATSAGGLAGGAYEQYF
v_gene: TRBV7-2; j_gene: TRBJ2-3; CDR3aa: CASSSGGLAGTDTQYF
v_gene: TRBV29-1; j_gene: TRBJ2-6; CDR3aa: CSVAGTGANVLTF
v_gene: TRBV18; j_gene: TRBJ2-7; CDR3aa: CASSQGLAGGGEQYF
v_gene: TRBV5-1; j_gene: TRBJ2-3; CDR3aa: CASSPGDSGAKDTQYF
v_gene: TRBV6-1; j_gene: TRBJ1-5; CDR3aa: CASSPGTGANQPQHF
v_gene: TRBV4-3; j_gene: TRBJ1-4; CDR3aa: CASSQDGTDRTGDREKLFF
v_gene: TRBV11-1; j_gene: TRBJ2-1; CDR3aa: CASSLGLAAWNEQFF
v_gene: TRBV27; j_gene: TRBJ1-4; CDR3aa: CASSSPGEKLFF
v_gene: TRBV14; j_gene: TRBJ2-6; CDR3aa: CASSQTGGGANVLTF
v_gene: TRBV7-6; j_gene: TRBJ2-7; CDR3aa: CASSPFGGSYEQYF
v_gene: TRBV7-9; j_gene: TRBJ1-5; CDR3aa: CASSLGERQPQHF
v_gene: TRBV20-1; j_gene: TRBJ2-7; CDR3aa: CSARDAIYEQYF
v_gene: TRBV7-9; j_gene: TRBJ2-1; CDR3aa: CASSLAPREWAYNEQFF
v_gene: TRBV18; j_gene: TRBJ1-3; CDR3aa: CASSPPGGSETGNTIYF
v_gene: TRBV20-1; j_gene: TRBJ2-5; CDR3aa: CSARDGATVETQYF
v_gene: TRBV7-2; j_gene: TRBJ2-3; CDR3aa: CASSWGQGGDTQYF
v_gene: TRBV6-1; j_gene: TRBJ2-3; CDR3aa: CASILGGGSPWDTQYF
v_gene: TRBV20-1; j_gene: TRBJ1-2; CDR3aa: CSARDLSAGAYTF
v_gene: TRBV6-2/TRBV6-3; j_gene: TRBJ2-5; CDR3aa: CASSPRTSGRAWLETQYF
v_gene: TRBV19; j_gene: TRBJ1-1; CDR3aa: CASSIYIATEAFF
v_gene: TRBV10-3; j_gene: TRBJ2-1; CDR3aa: CAISESIGLQFF
v_gene: TRBV7-2; j_gene: TRBJ2-1; CDR3aa: CASSPHQGSANEQFF
v_gene: TRBV2; j_gene: TRBJ2-4; CDR3aa: CASSDGGASGDIQYF
v_gene: TRBV10-3; j_gene: TRBJ2-4; CDR3aa: CAISGGGNIQYF
v_gene: TRBV5-1; j_gene: TRBJ1-1; CDR3aa: CASSFVGGENTEAFF
v_gene: TRBV20-1; j_gene: TRBJ2-1; CDR3aa: CSAREGVNEQFF
v_gene: TRBV20-1; j_gene: TRBJ1-5; CDR3aa: CSASFPGQGLLSSNQPQHF
v_gene: TRBV5-5; j_gene: TRBJ1-3; CDR3aa: CASSLPGQTSGNTIYF
v_gene: TRBV10-3; j_gene: TRBJ2-7; CDR3aa: CAISEVYEQYF
v_gene: TRBV7-6; j_gene: TRBJ2-7; CDR3aa: CASSLGEGLGRYEQYF